The next 9 T cell receptor beta chains were all read from a single sample in a study of T cell responses to AZD1222 COVID-19 vaccine (TCRdb year 2021). What the time point label conveys for this sample: baseline before first vaccination. This specimen's treatment or condition label, per the study, means: meningococcal conjugate vaccine given as trial control. Library construction relied on the immunoSEQ multiplex PCR assay. TCRdb retrieved this table from immuneACCESS and kept in-frame rearrangements only. Not all clones are present; in checked studies, unresolved V genes account for under half, and no reason is known for the remainder. The sample data list 57,000 or so clones, and approximately 85% of these were observed just once. The biggest ten clones account for roughly 19% of the sample. Sequences were derived from peripheral blood, sampled on day 0 of MenACWY control vaccination. The receptors stem from an adult in good health.

The chain combines TRBV6-2 or TRBV6-3 with TRBJ2-5, with 7 bases aligning to TRBD2. Trimming took 2 bases from V and 3 from J; bases not matched to a gene: 3. CDR1 MNHEY and CDR2 SVGEGT come from the germline V gene. CDR3 length: 14 residues. The DNA for the CDR3 is TGTGCCAGCAGTTACGTGGCGGGAGAAGAGACCCAGTACTTC. Protein product: CASSYVAGEETQYF.

A few counts support this clone. This chain joins TRBV27 and TRBJ1-4; TRBD1 might be the D (5 bases). V was shortened by 6 bases and J by 8 bases, with 13 bases between the two germline ends. The V gene's germline CDR1 is MNHEY and CDR2 SMNVEV (reference sequence). The CDR3 length is 13 residues. CDR3 coding DNA: TGTGCCAGCAGAGGACGGGGCGACGAAAAACTGTTTTTT. It yields the protein CASRGRGDEKLFF.

The chain links TRBV4-3 to TRBJ2-7, with D possibly being TRBD2 (5 bases). This CDR3 is 13 amino acids long. Germline V gene lookup returns CDR1 LGHNA and CDR2 YSLEER. The V gene lost 1 base and the J gene lost 5 bases, with 9 bases spanning the gap. CDR3 region: CASSQVEGDEQYF. In DNA, the CDR3 is TGCGCCAGCAGCCAAGTTGAGGGTGACGAGCAGTACTTC.

The genes are TRBV19 and TRBJ1-2, with 9 bases identical to TRBD1. The junction had 5 bases not matched to a gene; V was cut back by 6 bases and J by 0 bases. Germline-derived CDR1 and CDR2 are LNHDA and SQIVND (reference sequence). This CDR3 has 15 amino acids. CDR3 in DNA: TGTGCCAGTAGCCGTGACAGGGGGACTAACTATGGCTACACCTTC. Residues: CASSRDRGTNYGYTF.

The chain links TRBV19 to TRBJ2-1; D possibly corresponds to TRBD1 (6 bases). The V and J ends lost 5 bases and 2 bases respectively, with 10 bases between them. The CDR3 is 14 amino acids. Germline loops: CDR1 LNHDA, CDR2 SQIVND (reference sequence). The CDR3 loop is CASSLRTAYNEQFF. The DNA for the CDR3 is TGTGCCAGTAGTCTCCGGACAGCCTACAATGAGCAGTTCTTC.

The chain joins TRBV5-1 to TRBJ2-7, with D possibly matching TRBD2 (5 bases). The V gene's germline CDR1 is SGHRS and CDR2 YFSETQ. This CDR3 has 13 amino acids. Trimming took 1 base from V and 3 from J, leaving 8 bases between them. The CDR3 is CASSLQDFYEQYF. DNA for the CDR3: TGCGCCAGCAGCTTGCAGGACTTCTACGAGCAGTACTTC.

The chain employs TRBV18 and TRBJ1-1; D is unresolved. CDR1 and CDR2 from the germline V gene are KGHSH and LQKENI. Trimming took 6 bases from V and 5 from J, leaving 22 bases between them. CDR3 length: 16 amino acids. DNA of the CDR3: TGTGCCAGCTCCCCTCCGTTAGGACTGCTCGGAACTGAAGCTTTCTTT. Translated: CASSPPLGLLGTEAFF. Full variable domain (rest looked up from reference TRBV18 and TRBJ1-1): NAGVMQNPRHLVRRRGQEARLRCSPMKGHSHVYWYRQLPEEGLKFMVYLQKENIIDESGMPKERFSAEFPKEGPSILRIQQVVRGDSAAYFCASSPPLGLLGTEAFFGQGTRLTVV.

The gene calls are TRBV15 and TRBJ2-6; 7 bases agree with TRBD2. Trimming at V came to 1 base and at J to 0 bases, leaving 6 bases not matched to a gene. From germline, CDR1 is LNHNV and CDR2 YYDKDF (reference sequence). CDR3 size: 18 residues. The CDR3 sequence: CATSRAGGARSGANVLTF. CDR3 nucleotides: TGTGCCACCAGCAGAGCGGGGGGAGCCCGCTCTGGGGCCAACGTCCTGACTTTC.

The chain couples TRBV7-2 to TRBJ2-3; 12 bases agree with TRBD2. The CDR3 extends over 15 amino acids. Germline assignment: CDR1 SGHTA and CDR2 FQGNSA. The J segment lost 11 bases and the V segment lost 0 bases, leaving 6 bases of the junction unmatched. CDR3 amino acids: CASSLALAGGGGQYF. The CDR3, as DNA: TGTGCCAGCAGCTTAGCACTAGCGGGAGGAGGGGGGCAGTATTTT.